Below, one T cell receptor beta chain is given with its context. This sample was taken from a study of cytomegalovirus exposure and HLA in healthy donors. Primers for the PCR totalled 60 Vbeta and 13 Jbeta. The data were produced by immunoSEQ multiplex PCR, yet TCRdb's version contains in-frame clones alone and is incomplete. The sample shows roughly 170,000 clones, roughly four fifths of them seen only once. The sequencing sample was made of PBMCs. This TCR was recovered from a girl under 18 in good health and CMV-seropositive.

CDR3 amino acids: CASDAGRGQPQHF. The CDR3 bases are TGTGCCAGCGACGCAGGGCGGGGGCAGCCCCAGCATTTT. The chain uses TRBV2 and TRBJ1-5; maybe TRBD1 (5 bases). Germline CDR1 is SNHLY and CDR2 is FYNNEI. V dropped 8 bases and J dropped 7 bases, with 15 bases sitting between them. The CDR3 totals 13 residues.